This T cell receptor beta chain originates from a study of beta chain features in type 1 diabetes. Study as a whole: Analysis included over 100,000,000 sorted cells drawn from all samples.

Reverse transcription of all isolated RNA meant that expressed TCRB transcripts were sequenced. About 3.9 million reads on average were seen across naive, central memory and regulatory T cell samples. Measured with immunoSEQ multiplex PCR; TCRdb has only the in-frame clones, and not every one. The sample has about 140,000 clones; about 10% are singletons. This CDR3 spans 14 amino acids. CDR1 is MGHDK and CDR2 is SYGVNS in the germline V gene. V lost 6 bases and J lost 0, with 6 bases in between. Details on this clone: Its antigen is currently unknown.

Broader study findings: In the patient group, naive, central memory and Treg TCRB repertoires seemed more alike than in the healthy donor group.

The sequenced material came from naive CD4+ T cells from blood. This sequence joins TRBV25-1 and TRBJ1-6; D is possibly TRBD1 (5 bases). The TCR sequence derives from a man aged 18 to 35 in good health. CDR3 region: CASRDNSYNSPLHF. The CDR3 DNA reads TGTGCCAGCAGGGACAACTCCTATAATTCACCCCTCCACTTT. Full variable domain (rest looked up from reference TRBV25-1 and TRBJ1-6): EADIYQTPRYLVIGTGKKITLECSQTMGHDKMYWYQQDPGMELHLIHYSYGVNSTEKGDLSSESTVSRIRTEHFPLTLESARPSHTSQYLCASRDNSYNSPLHFGNGTRLTVT.